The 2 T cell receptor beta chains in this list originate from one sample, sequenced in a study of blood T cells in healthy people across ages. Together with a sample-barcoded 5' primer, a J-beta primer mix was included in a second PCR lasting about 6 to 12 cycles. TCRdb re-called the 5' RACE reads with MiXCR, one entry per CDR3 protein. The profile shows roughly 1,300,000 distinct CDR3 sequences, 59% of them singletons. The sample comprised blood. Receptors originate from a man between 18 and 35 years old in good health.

The CDR3: CSARVSSTADTQYF. The CDR3 nucleotides are TGCAGTGCTAGAGTTTCTAGTACCGCAGATACGCAGTATTTT. The rearrangement uses TRBV20-1 and TRBJ2-3; D uncertain. This CDR3 region has 14 residues. Germline V gene data show CDR1 as DFQATT and CDR2 as SNEGSKA (reference sequence). Trimming cost V 1 base and J 4 bases, with 12 bases left between them.

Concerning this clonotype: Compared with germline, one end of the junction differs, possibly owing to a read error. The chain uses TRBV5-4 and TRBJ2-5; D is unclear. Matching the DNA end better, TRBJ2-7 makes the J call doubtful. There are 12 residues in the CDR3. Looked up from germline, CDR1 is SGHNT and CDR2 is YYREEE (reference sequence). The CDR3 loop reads CTSSLGSSEQYF. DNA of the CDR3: TGTACCAGCAGCTTGGGATCGAGCGAGCAGTACTTC.